What follows are 4 T cell receptor beta chains derived from one specimen sequenced in a study of T cell responses to AZD1222 COVID-19 vaccine. Profiled with immunoSEQ multiplex PCR; TCRdb holds only in-frame clones, not every one. This repertoire shows about 150,000 clones, approximately 92% found once; its top ten account for around 1.5%. The sequenced sample was peripheral blood, obtained on day 0 of AZD1222 vaccination. These receptors all stem from an adult in good health.

CDR3 amino acids: CASSLMGQIGNTIYF. CDR3 DNA sequence: TGTGCCAGCAGCTTAATGGGACAGATTGGAAACACCATATATTTT. The rearrangement uses TRBV7-2 and TRBJ1-3, with 7 nucleotides matching TRBD1. The V gene's germline CDR1 is SGHTA and CDR2 FQGNSA. CDR3 length: 15 residues. The trim removed 2 bases at V and 3 bases at J, leaving 4 bases unmatched.

V is TRBV4-1 and J is TRBJ1-1; perhaps TRBD1 as D (6 bases). Trimming stripped 3 bases from V and 1 base from J, with 15 bases between. The CDR3 runs 16 residues. Germline V gene lookup returns CDR1 MGHRA and CDR2 YSYEKL. The CDR3 protein is CASSHLGHQQNTEAFF. CDR3 nucleotides: TGCGCCAGCAGCCACTTGGGACACCAACAGAACACTGAAGCTTTCTTT.

CDR3 loop: CAWERNTEAFF. The CDR3 nucleotides read TGTGCCTGGGAAAGGAACACTGAAGCTTTCTTT. The chain uses TRBV30 and TRBJ1-1; no definite D call. Germline V lookup: CDR1 GTSNPN, CDR2 SVGIG (reference sequence). Trimming stripped 5 bases from V and 1 base from J, with 5 bases between. The CDR3 is made up of 11 amino acids.

About this clone itself: Other DNA variants within this sample encode the same CDR3. The chain uses TRBV6-5 and TRBJ1-1; D unresolved. Trimming pared 0 bases from V and 0 bases from J, leaving 2 bases between. This CDR3 contains 13 residues. CDR1 and CDR2 from the germline V gene are MNHEY and SVGAGI. CDR3 bases: TGTGCCAGCAGTTACTCATTGAACACTGAAGCTTTCTTT. It yields the protein CASSYSLNTEAFF.